This is a list of T cell receptor beta chains from one sample in a study of blood T cells in healthy people across ages. TCRdb redid the calling of the 5' RACE reads with MiXCR, one entry per CDR3 protein. The data contain 450,000 to 650,000 distinct CDR3 sequences, more than 20% of them singletons. This same sample was also part of a study on T cells of mothers and their children.

Sequencing was done on a sample of blood. The source of these receptors is a boy under 18 in good health. Both conserved end residues are part of each CDR3. A D gene is named only where the DNA matches it firmly. Clone size is given for some rows only: seen once, a few or many times, or a class if the clone is expanded.

len	d_gene	abundance	v_gene	j_gene	CDR3nt	CDR3aa
15	NA	few	TRBV3-1	TRBJ2-6	TGTGCCAGCAGCCAAGCCCAGTTTGGGGCCAACGTCCTGACTTTC	CASSQAQFGANVLTF
16	NA	few	TRBV20-1	TRBJ2-1	TGCAGTGCTAGGTTCCCTTTAGGAACAGGGAATAGTGAGCAGTTCTTC	CSARFPLGTGNSEQFF
17	NA	NA	TRBV4-2	TRBJ1-4	TGTGCCAGCAGCCAAGATATTCGGGGGGGAGCTAATGAAAAACTGTTTTTT	CASSQDIRGGANEKLFF
14	NA	few	TRBV4-3	TRBJ2-5	TGCGCCAGCAGCCAAAATTATGGGGGAGAGACCCAGTGCTTC	CASSQNYGGETQCF
16	TRBD2	few	TRBV5-4	TRBJ2-5	TGTGCCAGCAGCTTAGCGGGGGGGGACACGATCGAGACCCAGTACTTC	CASSLAGGDTIETQYF
17	TRBD1	NA	TRBV7-2	TRBJ1-1	TGTGCCAGCAGCTTAAGGCAGGGGGCCTACCTGAACACTGAAGCTTTCTTT	CASSLRQGAYLNTEAFF
16	TRBD1	NA	TRBV6-6	TRBJ2-7	TGTGCCAGCAGTTACCGGACAACAGGGGTCCCCTACGAGCAGTACTTC	CASSYRTTGVPYEQYF
16	NA	many	TRBV29-1	TRBJ1-2	TGCAGCGTTGAAGATCCTAGGGCAGGGACTTACTATGGCTACACCTTC	CSVEDPRAGTYYGYTF
18	TRBD1	NA	TRBV4-3	TRBJ2-6	TGCGCCAGCAGCAAAACAGGGGTCCGCTCGTATGGGGCCAACGTCCTGACTTTC	CASSKTGVRSYGANVLTF
14	TRBD2	NA	TRBV29-1	TRBJ2-7	TGCAGCGTTAGGACTAGCGGGGGAGCTTACGAGCAGTACTTC	CSVRTSGGAYEQYF
11	NA	NA	TRBV2	TRBJ2-5	TGTGCCACAGCTAGCCAAGAGACCCAGTACTTC	CATASQETQYF
15	TRBD1	few	TRBV11-2	TRBJ2-7	TGTGCCAGCAGCTTAAAGGCAGGGGGCCACCCCAAGCAGTACTTC	CASSLKAGGHPKQYF
13	NA	NA	TRBV7-9	TRBJ2-7	TGTGCCAGCAGCTTGGAGGGGGCGAACGAGCAGTACTTC	CASSLEGANEQYF
13	NA	few	TRBV7-9	TRBJ2-3	TGTGCCAGCAGATTATTGGGCACAGATACGCAGTATTTT	CASRLLGTDTQYF
16	TRBD1	NA	TRBV6-6	TRBJ1-1	TGTGCCAGCACTCTAAGCCCGGGACAGGGGAACACTGAAGCTTTCTTT	CASTLSPGQGNTEAFF
16	TRBD2	NA	TRBV4-3	TRBJ2-1	TGCGCCAGCAGCCTGGCCCTAGCGGGAGTATACAATGAGCAGTTCTTC	CASSLALAGVYNEQFF
17	NA	NA	TRBV12-3/TRBV12-4	TRBJ2-1	TGTGCCAGCAGCCCGCTGGACAGCGTCGGCTCCTACAATGAGCAGTTCTTC	CASSPLDSVGSYNEQFF
15	TRBD2	NA	TRBV12-3/TRBV12-4	TRBJ2-3	TGTGCCAGCAGTTCCGGGGGGGTTCTACGGGATACGCAGTATTTT	CASSSGGVLRDTQYF
15	NA	few	TRBV27	TRBJ1-4	TGTGCCAGCAGTCCCCTTCTACAGAGAAATGAAAAACTGTTTTTT	CASSPLLQRNEKLFF
16	NA	NA	TRBV27	TRBJ2-3	TGTGCCGGCAGTTTCCAGCCGAGTCTAGGCACAGATACGCAGTATTTT	CAGSFQPSLGTDTQYF
15	NA	NA	TRBV27	TRBJ2-7	TGTGCCAGCAGTAGAAGACTAGGGTCAACCTACGAGCAGTACTTC	CASSRRLGSTYEQYF
16	NA	NA	TRBV4-2	TRBJ1-2	TGTGCCAGCAGCCAAGATCTCCGGGGGGCCAACTATGGCTACACCTTC	CASSQDLRGANYGYTF
14	NA	NA	TRBV2	TRBJ2-5	TGTGCCAGCAGTCGCGGAGCGCTGCAAGAGACCCAGTACTTC	CASSRGALQETQYF
14	NA	many	TRBV20-1	TRBJ2-7	TGCAGTGCTAGAAACAGGGGGGGGATCTACGAGCAGTACTTC	CSARNRGGIYEQYF
13	TRBD1	NA	TRBV29-1	TRBJ1-4	TGCAGCGCGGGGGACAGGGTGAGTGAAAAACTGTTTTTT	CSAGDRVSEKLFF
14	NA	NA	TRBV29-1	TRBJ2-3	TGCAGCGGAGCACGTTCCGTCGGTACAGATACGCAGTATTTT	CSGARSVGTDTQYF
12	NA	few	TRBV20-1	TRBJ2-6	TGCAGTGCTAGTCGTGGGGCCAACGTCCTGACTTTC	CSASRGANVLTF
13	NA	many	TRBV6-2/TRBV6-3	TRBJ2-5	TGTGCCAGCAGTTGGGACTTGCAAGAGACCCAGTACTTC	CASSWDLQETQYF
17	NA	NA	TRBV7-8	TRBJ1-1	TGTGCCAGCAGCTTAGTCGACTTGAGGAGACTGAACACTGAAGCTTTCTTT	CASSLVDLRRLNTEAFF
15	NA	NA	TRBV28	TRBJ2-6	TGTGCCAGCAGTTCCCTCCGGACTGGGGCCAACGTCCTGACTTTC	CASSSLRTGANVLTF
13	NA	many	TRBV24-1	TRBJ2-7	TGTGCCACCAGTGATTTTACAGGCGACGAGCAGTACTTC	CATSDFTGDEQYF
16	TRBD1	few	TRBV7-2	TRBJ2-7	TGTGCCAGCAGCTACGGACAGGGAACTGGATCACTCGAGCAGTACTTC	CASSYGQGTGSLEQYF
13	TRBD1	few	TRBV20-1	TRBJ2-1	TGCAGTGCGAGACAGGGTACATACAATGAGCAGTTCTTC	CSARQGTYNEQFF
16	TRBD1	NA	TRBV7-3	TRBJ2-1	TGTGCCAGCAGCTTAAACCAGGGGGCGCTTAACAATGAGCAGTTCTTC	CASSLNQGALNNEQFF
13	NA	many	TRBV7-9	TRBJ2-7	TGTGCCAGCAGCCCTGAAGTCCCCTACGAGCAGTACTTC	CASSPEVPYEQYF
14	NA	few	TRBV28	TRBJ1-1	TGTGCCAGCAGTCCCCTGTTTGGGGGCACTGAAGCTTTCTTT	CASSPLFGGTEAFF
14	NA	NA	TRBV6-5	TRBJ2-1	TGTGCCAGCAGACCGACCGGAGACCCCAATGAGCAGTTCTTC	CASRPTGDPNEQFF